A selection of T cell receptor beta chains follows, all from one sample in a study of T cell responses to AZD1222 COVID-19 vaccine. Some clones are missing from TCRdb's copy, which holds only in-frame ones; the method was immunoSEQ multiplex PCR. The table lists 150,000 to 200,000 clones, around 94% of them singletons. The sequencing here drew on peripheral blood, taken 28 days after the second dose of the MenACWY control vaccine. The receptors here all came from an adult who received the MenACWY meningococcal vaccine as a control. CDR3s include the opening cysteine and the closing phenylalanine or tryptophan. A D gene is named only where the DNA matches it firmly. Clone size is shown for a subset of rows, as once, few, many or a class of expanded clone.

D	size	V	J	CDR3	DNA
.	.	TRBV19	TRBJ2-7	CASSSRTQGNSYEQYF	TGTGCCAGTAGTTCCAGGACACAGGGCAACTCCTACGAGCAGTACTTC
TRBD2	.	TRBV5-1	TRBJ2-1	CASSLGGTSYNEQFF	TGCGCCAGCAGCTTGGGGGGGACTAGTTACAATGAGCAGTTCTTC
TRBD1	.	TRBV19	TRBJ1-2	CASSHRGRDYGYTF	TGTGCCAGTAGCCACAGGGGGCGGGACTATGGCTACACCTTC
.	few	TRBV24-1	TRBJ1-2	CATSDPGSSYGYTF	TGTGCCACCAGTGATCCAGGGAGCAGCTATGGCTACACCTTC
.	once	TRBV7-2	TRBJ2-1	CASSFQRDPWVNEQFF	TGTGCCAGCAGCTTCCAGAGAGACCCCTGGGTCAATGAGCAGTTCTTC
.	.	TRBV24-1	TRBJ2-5	CASSRAAWPETQYF	TGTGCCAGCTCAAGGGCAGCTTGGCCAGAGACCCAGTACTTC
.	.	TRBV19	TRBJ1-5	CASSIVVGPPPQHF	TGTGCCAGTAGTATCGTGGTGGGTCCCCCACCCCAGCATTTT
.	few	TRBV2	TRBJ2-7	CASSEARRSSYEQYF	TGTGCCAGCAGTGAAGCGCGAAGGAGCTCCTACGAGCAGTACTTC
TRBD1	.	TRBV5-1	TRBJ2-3	CASSWGDRDPDTQYF	TGCGCCAGCAGCTGGGGAGACAGGGATCCAGATACGCAGTATTTT
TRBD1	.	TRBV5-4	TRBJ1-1	CASSRMGTGGGSTEAFF	TGTGCCAGCAGCCGAATGGGGACAGGAGGGGGGAGCACTGAAGCTTTCTTT
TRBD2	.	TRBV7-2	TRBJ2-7	CASSLAGTIISYEQYF	TGTGCCAGCAGCTTAGCTGGGACTATCATCTCCTACGAGCAGTACTTC
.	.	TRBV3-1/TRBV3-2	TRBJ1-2	CASSQRGVGYTF	TGTGCCAGCAGCCAACGGGGAGTCGGCTACACCTTC
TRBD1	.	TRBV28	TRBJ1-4	CASSFVFKQGKFGEKLFF	TGCGCCAGCAGTTTTGTTTTTAAACAGGGGAAGTTTGGTGAAAAACTGTTTTTT
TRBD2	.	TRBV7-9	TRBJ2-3	CASSFAAGGAIHTDTQYF	TGTGCCAGCAGCTTCGCGGCGGGAGGGGCCATCCACACAGATACGCAGTATTTT
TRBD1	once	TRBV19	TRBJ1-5	CASWDRRMNQPQHF	TGTGCCAGTTGGGACAGGAGGATGAATCAGCCCCAGCATTTT
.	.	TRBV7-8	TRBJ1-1	CASSLEANTEAFF	TGTGCCAGCAGCTTAGAGGCGAACACTGAAGCTTTCTTT
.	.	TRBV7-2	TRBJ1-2	CASSLKETVYGYTF	TGTGCCAGCAGCTTAAAAGAAACAGTCTATGGCTACACCTTC
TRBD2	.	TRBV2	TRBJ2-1	CASSSRAGANEQFF	TGTGCCAGCAGTTCTCGAGCGGGAGCTAATGAGCAGTTCTTC
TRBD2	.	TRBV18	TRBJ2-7	CASSPEWGTSGRASYEQYF	TGTGCCAGCTCCCCCGAGTGGGGGACTAGCGGGAGGGCCTCCTACGAGCAGTACTTC
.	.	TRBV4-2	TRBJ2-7	CASSQGGHYEQYF	TGTGCCAGCAGCCAAGGGGGGCACTACGAGCAGTACTTC
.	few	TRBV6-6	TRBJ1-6	CASQPGRDNSPLHF	TGTGCCAGCCAACCGGGACGGGATAATTCACCCCTCCACTTT
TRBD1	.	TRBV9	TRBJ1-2	CASFSPGQGVSGYTF	TGTGCCAGCTTTTCACCGGGACAGGGAGTTTCTGGCTACACCTTC
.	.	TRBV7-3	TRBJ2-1	CASSLMPQDRGLLHNEQFF	TGTGCCAGCAGCTTAATGCCTCAGGACAGAGGGTTATTACACAATGAGCAGTTCTTC
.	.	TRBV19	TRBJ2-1	CASSISDSFNEQFF	TGTGCCAGTAGTATCTCCGACAGTTTTAATGAGCAGTTCTTC
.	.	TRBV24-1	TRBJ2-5	CATSETGPRGTQYF	TGTGCCACCAGTGAGACCGGGCCCAGGGGGACCCAGTACTTC
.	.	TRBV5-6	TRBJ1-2	CASGSLGRIPLGGYTF	TGTGCCAGCGGGTCTCTCGGGAGAATCCCTTTAGGAGGCTACACCTTC
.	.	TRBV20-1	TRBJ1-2	CSATPNYGYTF	TGCAGTGCAACCCCTAACTATGGCTACACCTTC
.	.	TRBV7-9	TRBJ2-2	CASSSPGQNTGELFF	TGTGCCAGCAGCTCGCCGGGACAGAACACCGGGGAGCTGTTTTTT
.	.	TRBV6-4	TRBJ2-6	CASSSASGANVLTF	TGTGCCAGCAGTAGTGCTTCCGGGGCCAACGTCCTGACTTTC
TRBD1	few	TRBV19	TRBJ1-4	CASTLPGQGNEKLFF	TGTGCCAGTACCCTTCCGGGACAGGGGAACGAAAAACTGTTTTTT
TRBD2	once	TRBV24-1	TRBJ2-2	CATRSGRPTGELFF	TGTGCCACCAGGTCCGGGAGGCCCACCGGGGAGCTGTTTTTT
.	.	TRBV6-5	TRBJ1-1	CASSYDPLTGYTEAFF	TGTGCCAGCAGTTATGATCCCCTAACGGGATACACTGAAGCTTTCTTT
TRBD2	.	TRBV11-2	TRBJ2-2	CASSLGPTSGSRSTGELFF	TGTGCCAGCAGCTTAGGCCCGACTAGCGGGAGTAGGAGCACCGGGGAGCTGTTTTTT
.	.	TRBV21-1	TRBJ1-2	CASSKEAQNYGYTF	TGTGCCAGCAGCAAAGAGGCACAGAACTATGGCTACACCTTC
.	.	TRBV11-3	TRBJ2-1	CASSFVTPGNEQFF	TGTGCCAGCAGCTTCGTGACCCCCGGCAATGAGCAGTTCTTC
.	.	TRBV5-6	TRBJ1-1	CASSLGPSRNTEAFF	TGTGCCAGCAGCTTGGGTCCGAGTCGGAACACTGAAGCTTTCTTT
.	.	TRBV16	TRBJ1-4	CASSQSGSTRGEKLFF	TGTGCCAGCAGCCAATCCGGCAGCACTCGAGGTGAAAAACTGTTTTTT
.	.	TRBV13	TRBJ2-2	CASSRFGDTGELFF	TGTGCCAGCAGCCGCTTTGGAGACACCGGGGAGCTGTTTTTT
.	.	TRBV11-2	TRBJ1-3	CASSLSGNTIYF	TGTGCCAGCAGCTTGAGTGGAAACACCATATATTTT
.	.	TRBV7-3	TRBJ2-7	CASRRGPYEQYF	TGTGCCAGCCGGAGGGGCCCCTACGAGCAGTACTTC
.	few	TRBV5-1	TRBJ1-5	CASSSRPTQPQHF	TGCGCCAGCAGCTCCAGACCAACCCAGCCCCAGCATTTT
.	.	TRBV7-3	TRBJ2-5	CASSLFGGFSSQETQYF	TGTGCCAGCAGCTTATTTGGGGGGTTCTCTAGCCAAGAGACCCAGTACTTC
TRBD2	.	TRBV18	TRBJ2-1	CASSPTGGLNYNEQFF	TGTGCCAGCTCACCGACGGGGGGGTTAAACTACAATGAGCAGTTCTTC
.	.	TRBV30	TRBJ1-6	CAWSVPLGGSYNSPLHF	TGTGCCTGGAGTGTACCCCTGGGGGGCTCCTATAATTCACCCCTCCACTTT
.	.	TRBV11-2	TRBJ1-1	CASSLRFGGGTNTEAFF	TGTGCCAGCAGCTTAAGGTTTGGGGGGGGCACGAACACTGAAGCTTTCTTT
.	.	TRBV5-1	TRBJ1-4	CASSLLTVNEKLFF	TGCGCCAGCAGCTTGTTGACAGTTAATGAAAAACTGTTTTTT
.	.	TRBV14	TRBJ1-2	CASSQLRGREDGYTF	TGTGCCAGCAGCCAACTGCGGGGCCGAGAAGATGGCTACACCTTC
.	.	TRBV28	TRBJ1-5	CASSLMAQTPNQPQHF	TGTGCCAGCAGTTTAATGGCCCAAACTCCCAATCAGCCCCAGCATTTT
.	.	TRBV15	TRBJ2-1	CATSRDGIGAQFF	TGTGCCACCAGCAGAGATGGGATTGGAGCGCAGTTCTTC